These 6 T cell receptor beta chains were sequenced from one sample in a study of CD8+ T cells in alopecia areata. Sequencing templates came from extracted RNA that was reverse transcribed into cDNA. Clones were sequenced by immunoSEQ multiplex PCR, and TCRdb holds only the in-frame ones, with some missing. Altogether around 110,000 clones were found in the sample, and no singletons occur. Material: lesional skin. The receptors originated from a C3H/HeJ mouse with alopecia areata. This line is of MHC haplotype H2-k.

On this clone: Germline and genes: mouse. The read finishes 4 residues shy of the CDR3 end, and the germline J gene is used to complete it. The chain combines TRBV13-3 with TRBJ1-4; 12 bases are a match to TRBD1. The CDR3 has 16 residues. Germline lookup yields CDR1 NNHDY and CDR2 SYVADS. With V trimmed by 3 bases and J by 6 bases, 6 bases remained unmatched. The CDR3 sequence is CASSGAGTGGDERLFF. The CDR3 bases that were read are TGTGCCAGCAGTGGGGCCGGGACAGGGGGCGACGAA. Full variable domain (outside the CDR3, taken from reference TRBV13-3 and TRBJ1-4): EAAVTQSPRSKVAVTGGKVTLSCHQTNNHDYMYWYRQDTGHGLRLIHYSYVADSTEKGDIPDGYKASRPSQENFSLILELASLSQTAVYFCASSGAGTGGDERLFFGHGTKLSVL.

This clone has a handful of counts. All gene names here are mouse names. The read terminates 4 residues ahead of where the CDR3 ends, so the germline J gene completes it. Other DNA sequences from this sample encode an identical CDR3 as well. The chain employs TRBV13-3 and TRBJ2-5; maybe TRBD2 (5 bases). Trimming shortened V by 3 bases and J by 0 bases, and 11 bases separated the two germline ends. CDR3 size: 15 residues. From germline, CDR1 is NNHDY and CDR2 SYVADS. The covered CDR3 bases are TGTGCCAGCAGTGCCCCTGGGTTTAACCAAGAC. Its translation is CASSAPGFNQD. From start to end, the CDR3 is CASSAPGFNQDTQYF.

About this clone itself: Mouse names are used for the genes. The read comes to an end 4 residues before the CDR3 does, leaving the germline J gene to fill in the end. The rearrangement uses TRBV13-3 and TRBJ2-7; D might be TRBD2 (5 bases). CDR3 length equals 13 residues. Germline V lookup: CDR1 NNHDY, CDR2 SYVADS. The CDR3 reads CASSPELEYEQYF. The part of the CDR3 DNA that was read is TGTGCCAGCAGTCCCGAACTGGAATAT.

This clone was seen more than once but under ten times. The genes and germline here are from mouse. The DNA ends 4 residues before the CDR3 does, and the rest of the CDR3 is filled in from the germline J gene. The sample contains more than one DNA sequence encoding this CDR3. The gene calls are TRBV1 and TRBJ2-7, with a tentative D call TRBD1 (6 bases). Germline V gene data show CDR1 as NSQYPW and CDR2 as LRSPGD (reference sequence). This CDR3 spans 13 amino acids. CDR3 sequence: CTCSATGTYEQYF. CDR3 bases read: TGCACCTGCAGTGCAACCGGGACATAT.

This clone has only a few counts. The gene symbols are mouse symbols. The sequenced fragment ends 4 residues before the CDR3 boundary, so the rest is inferred from the germline J gene. The genes are TRBV13-3 and TRBJ1-4; maybe TRBD1 (5 bases). The CDR3 consists of 16 residues. The V end was cut by 1 base, the J end by 4 bases, with 14 bases between. Germline CDR1 reads NNHDY; CDR2 reads SYVADS. The covered CDR3 bases are TGTGCCAGCAGTGATAGGGGAAAGGGCCTCAACGAA. Translating gives CASSDRGKGLNE. The full CDR3 reads CASSDRGKGLNERLFF.

This clone came up a few times. The gene symbols are mouse symbols. Sequencing ends 4 residues short of the CDR3 end; the germline J gene provides the rest. This chain connects TRBV13-3 to TRBJ1-2; perhaps TRBD1 as D (5 bases). Trimming removed 3 bases at V and 2 bases at J, with 8 bases between. CDR1 and CDR2 from the germline V gene are NNHDY and SYVADS. There are 13 residues in the CDR3. The CDR3 bases that were read are TGTGCCAGCAGTGCGGGACTGAACTCC. Amino acid sequence: CASSAGLNS. The entire CDR3 reads CASSAGLNSDYTF.